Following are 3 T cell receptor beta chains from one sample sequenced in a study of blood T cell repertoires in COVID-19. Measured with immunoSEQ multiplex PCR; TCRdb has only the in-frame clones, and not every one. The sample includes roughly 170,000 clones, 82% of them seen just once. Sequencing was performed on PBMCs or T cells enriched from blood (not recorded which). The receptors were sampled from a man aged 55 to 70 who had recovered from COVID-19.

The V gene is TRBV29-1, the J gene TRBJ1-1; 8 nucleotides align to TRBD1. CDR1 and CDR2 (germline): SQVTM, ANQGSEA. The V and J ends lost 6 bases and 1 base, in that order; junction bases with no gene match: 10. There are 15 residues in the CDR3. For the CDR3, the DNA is TGCAGCGTCTCAGGATGGGACAGGACGAACACTGAAGCTTTCTTT. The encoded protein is CSVSGWDRTNTEAFF.

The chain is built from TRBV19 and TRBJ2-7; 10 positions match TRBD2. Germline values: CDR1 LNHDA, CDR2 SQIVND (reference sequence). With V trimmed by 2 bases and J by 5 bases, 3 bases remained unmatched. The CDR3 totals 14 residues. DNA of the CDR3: TGTGCCAGTAGTATAAGGCTAGCGGGAGACGAGCAGTACTTC. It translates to CASSIRLAGDEQYF.

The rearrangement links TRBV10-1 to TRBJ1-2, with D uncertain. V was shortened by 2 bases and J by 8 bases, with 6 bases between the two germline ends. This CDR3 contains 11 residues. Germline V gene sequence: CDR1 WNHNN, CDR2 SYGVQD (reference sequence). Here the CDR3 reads CASSERRGYTF. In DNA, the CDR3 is TGCGCCAGCAGTGAGCGGCGGGGCTACACCTTC.